This is a list of T cell receptor beta chains from one sample in a study of blood T cell repertoires in COVID-19. TCRdb's copy holds only in-frame clones and misses some; the assay was immunoSEQ multiplex PCR. The sample has some 87,000 clones; 60% to 85% are singletons. Source material: peripheral blood. These receptors all come from a human donor in a cohort sampled during active COVID-19. The CDR3 runs from the conserved cysteine through the conserved F or W. A D gene is named only where the DNA matches it firmly. Clone size appears in some rows only: once, few, many, or a class for an expanded clone.

j_gene	len	v_gene	abundance	d_gene	CDR3nt	CDR3aa
TRBJ1-1	15	TRBV9	NA	TRBD1	TGTGCCAGCAGCGCCGCGACAGGGGGCAACACTGAAGCTTTCTTT	CASSAATGGNTEAFF
TRBJ2-1	16	TRBV7-3	NA	TRBD1	TGTGCCAGCAGCGTCTCCGGGACAGAAACCTACAATGAGCAGTTCTTC	CASSVSGTETYNEQFF
TRBJ1-6	16	TRBV9	NA	NA	TGTGCCAGCAGCGTAGAAAAGACCAGGGGTAATTCACCCCTCCACTTT	CASSVEKTRGNSPLHF
TRBJ2-1	16	TRBV7-2	many	TRBD2	TGTGCCAGCAGCTTAGAGGTTCTAGCGGGTTACAATGAGCAGTTCTTC	CASSLEVLAGYNEQFF
TRBJ1-1	16	TRBV5-1	NA	TRBD1	TGCGCCAGCAGCTTGGAGGCAGGGGGCGGAAACACTGAAGCTTTCTTT	CASSLEAGGGNTEAFF
TRBJ2-1	13	TRBV7-6	many	NA	TGTGCCAGCAGCCCCGGACAGCTCAATGAGCAGTTCTTC	CASSPGQLNEQFF
TRBJ2-1	15	TRBV19	NA	TRBD1	TGTGCCAGTAGTAGAAGGGACAGGGCGGACAATGAGCAGTTCTTC	CASSRRDRADNEQFF
TRBJ2-3	18	TRBV28	NA	TRBD2	TGTGCCAGCAGTCCCGGGACTAGCGGGGGGGCGATCACAGATACGCAGTATTTT	CASSPGTSGGAITDTQYF
TRBJ2-6	20	TRBV18	NA	TRBD1	TGTGCCAGCTCACCAAGGACAGGGCTTTCCGGGGGTTCTGGGGCCAACGTCCTGACTTTC	CASSPRTGLSGGSGANVLTF
TRBJ2-3	21	TRBV24-1	medium-sized	TRBD2	TGTGCCACCAGTGATCGCGGGGGACTAGCGGGAGGAACCCTACGCACAGATACGCAGTATTTT	CATSDRGGLAGGTLRTDTQYF
TRBJ1-2	14	TRBV9	NA	TRBD1	TGTGCCAGCAGCGTAGTAGGACAGGGTGATGGCTACACCTTC	CASSVVGQGDGYTF
TRBJ1-4	16	TRBV4-2	NA	NA	TGTGCCAGCAGCCAAGTCGGAGGGGAGACTAATGAAAAACTGTTTTTT	CASSQVGGETNEKLFF
TRBJ2-1	18	TRBV11-2	few	TRBD2	TGTGCCAGCAGCGGTGGACTAGCGGGAGGGGGAGGATACAATGAGCAGTTCTTC	CASSGGLAGGGGYNEQFF
TRBJ1-1	13	TRBV7-9	NA	NA	TGTGCCAGCAGCTTACCACAGGACACTGAAGCTTTCTTT	CASSLPQDTEAFF
TRBJ2-1	14	TRBV5-4	NA	NA	TGTGCCAGCAGCTTGGAGCCAGGCTACAATGAGCAGTTCTTC	CASSLEPGYNEQFF
TRBJ1-1	14	TRBV5-4	NA	TRBD1	TGTGCCAGCAGCTGGACAGGGGGGGTGACTGAAGCTTTCTTT	CASSWTGGVTEAFF
TRBJ2-5	14	TRBV6-5	few	NA	TGTGCCAGCAGTTTTTCTATGGAGGGAGAGACCCAGTACTTC	CASSFSMEGETQYF
TRBJ1-2	15	TRBV6-5	NA	TRBD1	TGTGCCAGCATCCTAAGGGGCCCCCAGGGGGATGGCTACACCTTC	CASILRGPQGDGYTF
TRBJ2-7	13	TRBV5-1	NA	NA	TGCGCCAGCAGCTTCGGACAGTACTACGAGCAGTACTTC	CASSFGQYYEQYF
TRBJ2-1	16	TRBV7-2	NA	TRBD2	TGTGCCAGCAGCTTACCCCCCGGGGGGTCCTACAATGAGCAGTTCTTC	CASSLPPGGSYNEQFF
TRBJ2-1	14	TRBV9	NA	NA	TGTGCCAGCAGCGTAGCCGGGACTCCGAATGAGCAGTTCTTC	CASSVAGTPNEQFF
TRBJ1-3	16	TRBV7-8	NA	NA	TGTGCCAGCAGTCCCCTTGACAGGACCTCTGGAAACACCATATATTTT	CASSPLDRTSGNTIYF
TRBJ2-1	16	TRBV9	NA	TRBD2	TGTGCCAGCACGGCTAGCGGGAGTCCCACGGAGAATGAGCAGTTCTTC	CASTASGSPTENEQFF
TRBJ2-1	17	TRBV24-1	NA	TRBD1	TGTGCCACCAGTGATTTTACCGGGACAGGGCCCCTGAATGAGCAGTTCTTC	CATSDFTGTGPLNEQFF
TRBJ2-7	15	TRBV11-3	few	TRBD1	TGTGCCAGCAGCTTAGGGACAGGGGAAACCTACGAGCAGTACTTC	CASSLGTGETYEQYF
TRBJ2-6	19	TRBV4-3	NA	TRBD2	TGCGCCAGCAGCCAAGAACGGCTAGCGGCCGTAGGGTGGGCCAACGTCCTGACTTTC	CASSQERLAAVGWANVLTF
TRBJ2-1	15	TRBV24-1	NA	TRBD1	TGTGCCACCAGTGATAGGGACAGGGACGGGAATGAGCAGTTCTTC	CATSDRDRDGNEQFF
TRBJ2-7	12	TRBV14	NA	NA	TGTGCCAGCGCCCGGGGGAGCCACGAGCAGTACTTC	CASARGSHEQYF
TRBJ1-2	14	TRBV5-1	NA	TRBD1	TGCGCCAGCAGCGGGGGACAGGGAGACTCTGGCTACACCTTC	CASSGGQGDSGYTF
TRBJ2-3	15	TRBV6-5	NA	NA	TGTGCCAGCAGTTACGGAGCGGCACTCACAGATACGCAGTATTTT	CASSYGAALTDTQYF
TRBJ2-1	13	TRBV12-3/TRBV12-4	NA	NA	TGTGCCAGCAGTTTAGCTGCCCAAGGGAGGCTGTTCTTC	CASSLAAQGRLFF
TRBJ2-3	15	TRBV19	few	TRBD2	TGTGCCAGTAGTTCCCTAGCGGGAAGCACAGATACGCAGTATTTT	CASSSLAGSTDTQYF
TRBJ2-7	12	TRBV7-2	NA	TRBD1	TGTGCCAGCAGCCCGACAGGGGTCGAGCAGTACTTC	CASSPTGVEQYF
TRBJ2-2	14	TRBV2	few	TRBD2	TGTGCCAGCAACGGACTAGCGGGTACCGGGGAGCTGTTTTTT	CASNGLAGTGELFF
TRBJ2-6	18	TRBV24-1	NA	NA	TGTGCCACCAGTGATCCTACCCCACAGTTATCTGGGGCCAACGTCCTGACTTTC	CATSDPTPQLSGANVLTF
TRBJ2-1	14	TRBV27	NA	NA	TGTGCCAGCAGTTTAATGGGACTTTACAATGAGCAGTTCTTC	CASSLMGLYNEQFF
TRBJ1-6	14	TRBV30	many	NA	TGTGCCTGGAGAGTCGCCGGTGATAATTCACCCCTCCACTTT	CAWRVAGDNSPLHF
TRBJ2-5	16	TRBV2	NA	NA	TGTGCCAGCAGTGAAGGTCCCCTCATCCCTAAAGAGACCCAGTACTTC	CASSEGPLIPKETQYF